The 20 T cell receptor beta chains given below trace back to one sample, sequenced in a study of T cell responses to AZD1222 COVID-19 vaccine. Libraries were prepared by immunoSEQ multiplex PCR; TCRdb keeps only in-frame clonotypes and omits some of them. Of roughly 28,000 clones in the sample, 93% were seen once. This sample comprised peripheral blood, obtained on day 0 of AZD1222 vaccination. The source is an adult in good health.

The rearrangement joins TRBV11-1 to TRBJ1-2, with a possible D match to TRBD1 (6 bases). Trimming took 2 bases from V and 7 from J, leaving 11 bases between them. This CDR3 is built from 13 residues. The germline gives CDR1 SGHAT, CDR2 FQDESV (reference sequence). The CDR3: CASSLSGGSGYTF. In nucleotides, the CDR3 is TGTGCCAGCAGCTTATCTGGGGGCAGTGGCTACACCTTC.

This chain links TRBV11-2 with TRBJ1-4, with 8 nucleotides matching TRBD1. V shed 5 bases and J 5 bases; nucleotides not matched to a gene: 10. This CDR3 has 16 residues. In germline, CDR1 is SGHAT, CDR2 FQNNGV. The chain's CDR3 is CASSPRQGMGNEKLFF. The CDR3 DNA is TGTGCCAGCAGCCCAAGACAGGGGATGGGCAATGAAAAACTGTTTTTT.

The chain uses TRBV3-1 (or the pseudogene TRBV3-2) and TRBJ1-1, with D possibly matching TRBD1 (5 bases). The CDR3 spans 15 residues. Per germline, CDR1 LGHDT and CDR2 YNNKEL (reference sequence). Trimming removed 0 bases from V and 2 bases from J, with 10 bases in between. CDR3 sequence reads: CASSQEGGTNTEAFF. The CDR3, as DNA: TGTGCCAGCAGCCAAGAGGGGGGTACAAACACTGAAGCTTTCTTT.

The DNA of the CDR3 is TGTGCCAGCAGTCCATCGACAGGGGATAGCAATCAGCCCCAGCATTTT. Its translation: CASSPSTGDSNQPQHF. The V call is TRBV27, the J call TRBJ1-5; 8 nucleotides align to TRBD1. This CDR3 comprises 16 residues. With 5 bases clipped from V and 0 bases from J, the junction kept 6 bases outside the gene matches. Germline V gene sequence: CDR1 MNHEY, CDR2 SMNVEV (reference sequence).

The chain carries TRBV12-2 and TRBJ1-2. TRBV12-2 is termed a pseudogene. The CDR3 is made up of 15 amino acids. The CDR3 bases are TGTGCAAGTCGCTTACTAGGAAATTCGGGCTATGGCTACACCTTC. Its protein product is CASRLLGNSGYGYTF.

This chain joins TRBV5-1 and TRBJ2-2, with D possibly matching TRBD2 (6 bases). CDR1 is SGHRS and CDR2 is YFSETQ in the germline V gene. The ends were cut back, 4 bases at V and 0 bases at J, with 10 bases in the middle. The CDR3 sequence is 15 residues long. CDR3 in DNA: TGCGCCAGCAGCCCGGGACTTACGAACACCGGGGAGCTGTTTTTT. Its protein is CASSPGLTNTGELFF.

This clone was recorded once. V gene TRBV18 combines with J gene TRBJ1-2, with 7 bases lining up with TRBD1. Trimming removed 3 bases from V and 4 bases from J; junction bases left unmatched: 8. CDR1 and CDR2 (germline): KGHSH, LQKENI. The CDR3 is made up of 15 amino acids. The CDR3, as DNA: TGTGCCAGCTCACCCCCGGGACAGCTCGCCTATGGCTACACCTTC. Its protein is CASSPPGQLAYGYTF.

The chain combines TRBV6-5 with TRBJ1-2; tentatively, D is TRBD1 (5 bases). V was trimmed by 7 bases and J by 7 bases, leaving 13 bases between them. This CDR3 region has 12 residues. CDR1 MNHEY and CDR2 SVGAGI come from the germline V gene. Here the CDR3 reads CASTPGRSGYTF. The CDR3 nucleotides are TGTGCCAGCACCCCAGGGCGTAGTGGCTACACCTTC.

The chain carries TRBV2 and TRBJ2-1; TRBD2 aligns across 8 bases. The germline gives CDR1 SNHLY, CDR2 FYNNEI. V was pared by 5 bases and J by 3 bases, with 3 bases of the junction left unmatched. This CDR3 is 14 amino acids long. This chain's CDR3 is CASSSSGFYNEQFF. CDR3 sequence (DNA): TGTGCCAGCAGTTCTAGCGGGTTCTACAATGAGCAGTTCTTC.

This chain uses TRBV19 with TRBJ1-2; tentatively, D is TRBD1 (5 bases). The CDR3 spans 15 residues. Trimming stripped 4 bases from V and 1 base from J, with 13 bases between. Germline CDR1 reads LNHDA; CDR2 reads SQIVND (reference sequence). CDR3 sequence (DNA): TGTGCCAGTAGTAACGACAGCCCTTATAACTATGGCTACACCTTC. It translates to CASSNDSPYNYGYTF.

The chain recombines TRBV4-3 with TRBJ1-4, with TRBD1 as a possible D gene (6 bases). In germline, CDR1 is LGHNA, CDR2 YSLEER. This CDR3 has 19 residues. Trimming left V 0 bases short and J 8 bases short, with 25 bases between. The CDR3 protein is CASSQDLGAGTLVREKLFF. In nucleotides, the CDR3 is TGCGCCAGCAGCCAAGATTTGGGGGCGGGTACCCTTGTACGCGAAAAACTGTTTTTT.

The chain is built from TRBV5-6 and TRBJ1-2, with a weak D call TRBD1 (6 bases). Looked up from germline, CDR1 is SGHDT and CDR2 is YYEEEE. V was shortened by 2 bases and J by 2 bases, with 7 bases between the two germline ends. The CDR3 length is 13 residues. CDR3 protein: CASSLQGNYGYTF. The CDR3 DNA reads as TGTGCCAGCAGCTTACAGGGAAACTATGGCTACACCTTC.

This chain uses TRBV18 with TRBJ2-5; 7 bases are shared with TRBD1. The CDR3 spans 13 residues. The V gene end was trimmed by 4 bases and the J gene end by 5 bases; junction bases not matched to a gene: 4. The germline V gene encodes CDR1 KGHSH and CDR2 LQKENI. This CDR3 reads CASSLDRQETQYF. As DNA, the CDR3 is TGTGCCAGCTCACTGGACAGGCAGGAGACCCAGTACTTC.

The chain links TRBV7-6 to TRBJ1-5; no clear D gene. The V end lost 0 bases, the J end lost 4 bases, and 7 bases lay between the germline ends. The CDR3 is 14 residues long. The V gene's germline CDR1 is SGHVS and CDR2 FNYEAQ. Here the CDR3 reads CASSLAVGNQPQHF. CDR3 DNA sequence: TGTGCCAGCAGCTTAGCAGTTGGTAATCAGCCCCAGCATTTT.

The rearrangement uses TRBV6-5 and TRBJ2-7, with D possibly TRBD1 on 6 matching bases. V lost 10 bases and J lost 6, with 16 bases in between. This CDR3 has 12 residues. Germline V gene data show CDR1 as MNHEY and CDR2 as SVGAGI. CDR3 in amino acids: CAIRGLSGEQYF. CDR3 sequence (DNA): TGTGCCATCAGGGGCCTGAGTGGCGAGCAGTACTTC.

The chain has TRBV10-3 and TRBJ2-3; possible D gene TRBD1, 6 bases. Germline CDR1 ENHRY, CDR2 SYGVKD. This CDR3 has 15 residues. V lost 2 bases and J 2 bases, leaving 11 bases between the germline ends. For the CDR3, the DNA is TGTGCCATCAGTGAGACAGGGCCGCTCACAGATACGCAGTATTTT. The encoded protein is CAISETGPLTDTQYF.

The chain recombines TRBV29-1 with TRBJ1-6; D might be TRBD1 (6 bases). Germline CDR1 reads SQVTM; CDR2 reads ANQGSEA. This CDR3 region has 15 residues. With 1 base removed from V and 5 bases from J, the gap between germline ends came to 12 bases. CDR3 protein: CSVEGTVTNNSPLHF. CDR3 nucleotides: TGCAGCGTTGAAGGGACAGTGACGAATAATTCACCCCTCCACTTT. The whole variable domain, filled in from reference TRBV29-1 and TRBJ1-6, reads SAVISQKPSRDICQRGTSLTIQCQVDSQVTMMFWYRQQPGQSLTLIATANQGSEATYESGFVIDKFPISRPNLTFSTLTVSNMSPEDSSIYLCSVEGTVTNNSPLHFGNGTRLTVT.

V gene TRBV7-2 combines with J gene TRBJ1-4, with D unresolved. Germline values: CDR1 SGHTA, CDR2 FQGNSA. The V end lost 5 bases, the J end lost 7 bases, and 8 bases lay between the germline ends. The CDR3 has 12 amino acids. CDR3 region: CASSHNFEKLFF. The CDR3 bases are TGTGCCAGCAGCCATAACTTTGAAAAACTGTTTTTT. Full variable domain (remainder filled in from reference TRBV7-2 and TRBJ1-4): GAGVSQSPSNKVTEKGKDVELRCDPISGHTALYWYRQSLGQGLEFLIYFQGNSAPDKSGLPSDRFSAERTGGSVSTLTIQRTQQEDSAVYLCASSHNFEKLFFGSGTQLSVL.

The V call is TRBV15, the J call TRBJ1-5; D is possibly TRBD1 (6 bases). CDR3 length: 16 amino acids. V was shortened by 2 bases and J by 2 bases, with 13 bases between the two germline ends. Germline CDR1 LNHNV, CDR2 YYDKDF (reference sequence). DNA of the CDR3: TGTGCCACCAGCAGACCAGGGGAGGTGGGCAATCAGCCCCAGCATTTT. This gives the protein CATSRPGEVGNQPQHF.

The chain employs TRBV27 and TRBJ2-3, with TRBD1 matching 9 bases. CDR1 MNHEY and CDR2 SMNVEV come from the germline V gene (reference sequence). The CDR3 sequence is 15 residues long. The V and J ends lost 6 bases and 2 bases, in that order; junction bases with no gene match: 6. The chain's CDR3 is CASSLDRGNTDTQYF. In DNA, the CDR3 is TGTGCCAGCAGCCTTGACAGGGGGAACACAGATACGCAGTATTTT.